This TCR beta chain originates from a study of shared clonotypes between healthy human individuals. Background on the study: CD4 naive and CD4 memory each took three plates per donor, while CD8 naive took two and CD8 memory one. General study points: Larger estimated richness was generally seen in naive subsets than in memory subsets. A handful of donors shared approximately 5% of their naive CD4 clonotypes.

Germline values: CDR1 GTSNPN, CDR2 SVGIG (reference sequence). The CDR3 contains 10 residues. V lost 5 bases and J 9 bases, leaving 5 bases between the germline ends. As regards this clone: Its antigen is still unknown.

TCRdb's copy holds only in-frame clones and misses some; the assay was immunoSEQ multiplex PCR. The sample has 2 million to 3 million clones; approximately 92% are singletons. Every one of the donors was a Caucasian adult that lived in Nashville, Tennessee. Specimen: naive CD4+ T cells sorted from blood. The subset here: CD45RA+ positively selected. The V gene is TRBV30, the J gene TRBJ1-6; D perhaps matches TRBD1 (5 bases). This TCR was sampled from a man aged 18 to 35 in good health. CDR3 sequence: CAWGGSPLHF. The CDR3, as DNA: TGTGCCTGGGGGGGTTCACCCCTCCACTTT.